This T cell receptor beta chain originates from a study of cytomegalovirus exposure and HLA in healthy donors. Whole-study context: Samples from HLA-typed donors yielded 65 million to 90 million unique TCRs in an early data release.

The germline gives CDR1 MGHRA, CDR2 YSYEKL. The CDR3 has 16 amino acids. V lost 0 bases and J lost 2; bases outside the gene matches: 5. Findings and caveats of the study: An observed cluster of highly shared sequence variants was recorded as a likely sequencing artifact. With DRB1 most and HLA-C fewest, TCR association rates differed between HLA loci in a later analysis.

This clone was detected once. What it binds is not known. In the PCR, 60 Vbeta and 13 Jbeta primers were used. Here immunoSEQ multiplex PCR was the method, and the copy in TCRdb shows in-frame clones only, minus some. The top ten clones hold 1% to 1.5% of a sample with approximately 190,000 clones, about 89% of them seen once. The sequencing input was PBMCs. This clonotype originated in a man aged 25 to 45 in good health and CMV-seronegative. The chain has TRBV4-1 and TRBJ2-5; 8 bases line up with TRBD1. The chain's CDR3 is CASSQDPRTGQETQYF. Here the CDR3 DNA reads TGCGCCAGCAGCCAAGATCCGCGGACAGGGCAAGAGACCCAGTACTTC.